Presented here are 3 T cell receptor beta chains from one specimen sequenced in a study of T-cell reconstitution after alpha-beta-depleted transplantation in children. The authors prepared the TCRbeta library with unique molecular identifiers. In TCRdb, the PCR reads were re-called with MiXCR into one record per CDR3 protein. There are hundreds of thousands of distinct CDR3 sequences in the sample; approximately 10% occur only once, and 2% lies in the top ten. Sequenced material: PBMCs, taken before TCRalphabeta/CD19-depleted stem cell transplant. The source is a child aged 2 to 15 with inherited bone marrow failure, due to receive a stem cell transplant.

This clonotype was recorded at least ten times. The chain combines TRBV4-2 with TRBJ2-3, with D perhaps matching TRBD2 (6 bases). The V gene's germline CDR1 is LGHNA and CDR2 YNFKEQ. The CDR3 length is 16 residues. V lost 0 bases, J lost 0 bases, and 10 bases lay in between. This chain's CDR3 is CASSQDRAGSTDTQYF. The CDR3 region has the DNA TGTGCCAGCAGCCAAGACCGGGCGGGAAGCACAGATACGCAGTATTTT.

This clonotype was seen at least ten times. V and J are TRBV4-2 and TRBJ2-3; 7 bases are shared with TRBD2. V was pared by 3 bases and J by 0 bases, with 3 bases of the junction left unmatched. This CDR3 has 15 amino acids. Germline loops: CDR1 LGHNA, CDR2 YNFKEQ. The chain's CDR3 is CASSHLGGSTDTQYF. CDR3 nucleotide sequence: TGTGCCAGCAGCCATCTGGGGGGGAGCACAGATACGCAGTATTTT.

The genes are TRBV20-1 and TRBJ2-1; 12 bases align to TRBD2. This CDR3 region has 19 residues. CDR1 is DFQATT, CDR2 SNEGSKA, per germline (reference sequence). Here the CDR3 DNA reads TGCAGGGGCCTAGGTCCGGGCAGGGGTTCCGGGACTAGCGGGAATGAGCAGTTCTTC. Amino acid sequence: CRGLGPGRGSGTSGNEQFF.